The 21 T cell receptor beta chains below all came from one sample that was sequenced in a study of blood T cell repertoires in COVID-19. Measured with immunoSEQ multiplex PCR; TCRdb has only the in-frame clones, and not every one. The sample has about 250,000 clones; around 82% are singletons. Sequencing was carried out using peripheral blood. These receptors all stem from a person aged 70 to 85 with COVID-19, enrolled during active disease.

The chain carries TRBV4-3 and TRBJ2-3, with D uncertain. The V and J ends lost 3 bases and 4 bases respectively, with 8 bases between them. CDR1 and CDR2 (germline): LGHNA, YSLEER. There are 13 residues in the CDR3. In DNA form, the CDR3 reads TGCGCCAGCAGCCAGAACAAAGCAGATACGCAGTATTTT. This codes for CASSQNKADTQYF.

This clone appeared once. The chain joins TRBV6-1 to TRBJ2-7, with 7 nucleotides matching TRBD2. The trim removed 0 bases at V and 3 bases at J, leaving 5 bases unmatched. Germline V gene lookup returns CDR1 MNHNS and CDR2 SASEGT. The CDR3 is 15 amino acids. CDR3 nucleotides: TGTGCCAGCAGTGAAGCGCTTGGGAGGGGCTACGAGCAGTACTTC. Translation gives CASSEALGRGYEQYF.

This clone turned up a few times. The V gene is TRBV6-5, the J gene TRBJ1-2; 10 bases match TRBD1. Germline-derived CDR1 and CDR2 are MNHEY and SVGAGI. The CDR3 sequence is 13 residues long. The junction had 5 bases not matched to a gene; V was cut back by 7 bases and J by 6 bases. CDR3 DNA sequence: TGTGCCAGCAAGACAGGGGGCTCCGATGGCTACACCTTC. This translates into CASKTGGSDGYTF.

The V and J genes are TRBV6-2 or TRBV6-3 and TRBJ2-6, with a possible D match to TRBD1 (7 bases). The CDR3 spans 18 residues. Trimming took off 2 bases at V and 0 bases at J, with 14 bases between the two ends. Germline V CDR1 and CDR2: MNHEY, SVGEGT. The CDR3 DNA reads TGTGCCAGCAGTTACCGGCAGGGGGGATTCTCTGGGGCCAACGTCCTGACTTTC. As protein: CASSYRQGGFSGANVLTF.

V and J are TRBV28 and TRBJ1-2; 9 bases are a match to TRBD1. The ends lost 5 bases at V and 4 bases at J; junction bases unmatched: 8. The CDR3 spans 15 residues. Germline V gene sequence: CDR1 MDHEN, CDR2 SYDVKM. CDR3 in amino acids: CASSPGTGRVYGYTF. CDR3 DNA: TGTGCCAGCAGTCCTGGGACAGGGCGGGTCTATGGCTACACCTTC.

J is TRBJ1-5 and V is TRBV6-5; a possible D gene is TRBD1 (6 bases). V lost 6 bases, J lost 5 bases, and 11 bases lay in between. The CDR3 totals 13 residues. Germline V gene data show CDR1 as MNHEY and CDR2 as SVGAGI. The CDR3 nucleotides are TGTGCCAGCAGCTCGTGGGGGCATCAGCCCCAGCATTTT. Protein: CASSSWGHQPQHF.

This clone was counted many times. The chain employs TRBV7-9 and TRBJ2-1; weak D call: TRBD2 (6 bases). Per the germline V gene, CDR1 is SEHNR and CDR2 is FQNEAQ (reference sequence). The CDR3 totals 14 residues. With 8 bases removed from V and 5 bases from J, the gap between germline ends came to 16 bases. CDR3 residues: CASDPGWGDNEQFF. For the CDR3, the DNA is TGTGCCAGCGACCCCGGTTGGGGGGACAATGAGCAGTTCTTC.

CDR3 amino acids: CASSLAHRGGEKLFF. DNA for the CDR3: TGTGCCAGCAGCTTAGCACACAGGGGCGGTGAAAAACTGTTTTTT. The chain recombines TRBV7-8 with TRBJ1-4; the match to TRBD1 covers 7 bases. V dropped 0 bases and J dropped 7; count of bases not matched to a gene: 5. Germline CDR1 is SGHVS and CDR2 is FQNEAQ. This CDR3 contains 15 residues.

V gene TRBV20-1 combines with J gene TRBJ2-3, with TRBD2 as a possible D gene (6 bases). The V gene's germline CDR1 is DFQATT and CDR2 SNEGSKA (reference sequence). The length of the CDR3 is 11 residues. Trimming left V 5 bases short and J 6 bases short, with 9 bases between. The CDR3 coding sequence is TGCAGTGCTTGGGGGGTGGATACGCAGTATTTT. Its protein is CSAWGVDTQYF.

The V gene is TRBV7-9, the J gene TRBJ1-2; D not resolved. This CDR3 region has 12 residues. V lost 6 bases and J 3 bases, leaving 8 bases between the germline ends. Germline V gives CDR1 SEHNR, CDR2 FQNEAQ (reference sequence). The DNA for the CDR3 is TGTGCCAGCAGATCCGGGGACTATGGCTACACCTTC. It encodes CASRSGDYGYTF.

The chain combines TRBV19 with TRBJ2-2; TRBD1 is a possible D gene (6 bases). The CDR3 runs 16 residues. Germline-derived CDR1 and CDR2 are LNHDA and SQIVND (reference sequence). V dropped 1 base and J dropped 5 bases, with 14 bases sitting between them. CDR3 amino acids: CASSIGVTGTTGELFF. CDR3 coding DNA: TGTGCCAGTAGTATAGGTGTGACAGGTACTACCGGGGAGCTGTTTTTT.

This sequence joins TRBV7-9 and TRBJ2-1, with D possibly matching TRBD1 (5 bases). The ends were cut back, 5 bases at V and 10 bases at J, with 12 bases in the middle. CDR1 is SEHNR and CDR2 is FQNEAQ in the germline V gene (reference sequence). This CDR3 region has 12 residues. In nucleotides, the CDR3 is TGTGCCAGCAGCAACCGTAGGGGCGAGCAGTTCTTC. Amino acid sequence: CASSNRRGEQFF.

This clone was counted once. This chain uses TRBV19 with TRBJ1-3; no clear D gene. Trimming stripped 7 bases from V and 4 bases from J, with 14 bases between. CDR1 and CDR2 from the germline V gene are LNHDA and SQIVND (reference sequence). This CDR3 is built from 14 residues. CDR3 sequence reads: CASISTGVGNTIYF. CDR3 in DNA: TGTGCCAGTATCTCCACGGGAGTAGGAAACACCATATATTTT. The whole variable domain, filled in from reference TRBV19 and TRBJ1-3, reads DGGITQSPKYLFRKEGQNVTLSCEQNLNHDAMYWYRQDPGQGLRLIYYSQIVNDFQKGDIAEGYSVSREKKESFPLTVTSAQKNPTAFYLCASISTGVGNTIYFGEGSWLTVV.

This sequence joins TRBV12-5 and TRBJ2-7, with TRBD2 matching 10 bases. The trim removed 5 bases at V and 3 bases at J, leaving 10 bases unmatched. The CDR3 has 16 amino acids. Per germline, CDR1 LGHNT and CDR2 FRNRAP. CDR3 amino acids: CASGRSLAGVFYEQYF. The CDR3 DNA is TGTGCTAGTGGTCGCTCTCTAGCGGGAGTCTTCTACGAGCAGTACTTC. Full variable domain (outside the CDR3, taken from reference TRBV12-5 and TRBJ2-7): DARVTQTPRHKVTEMGQEVTMRCQPILGHNTVFWYRQTMMQGLELLAYFRNRAPLDDSGMPKDRFSAEMPDATLATLKIQPSEPRDSAVYFCASGRSLAGVFYEQYFGPGTRLTVT.

This sequence joins TRBV30 and TRBJ1-3; no definite D call. The CDR3 sequence is 15 residues long. Trimming removed 0 bases at V and 6 bases at J, with 15 bases between. Germline assignment: CDR1 GTSNPN and CDR2 SVGIG (reference sequence). The CDR3 spells CAWSVPGQTENTIYF. In DNA, the CDR3 is TGTGCCTGGAGTGTCCCTGGGCAGACGGAAAACACCATATATTTT.

The J gene is TRBJ2-7, the V gene TRBV7-2, with 9 bases identical to TRBD1. The CDR3 extends over 16 amino acids. CDR1 and CDR2 (germline): SGHTA, FQGNSA. Losses at the gene ends were 5 bases for V and 2 bases for J; bases not matched to a gene: 10. CDR3 sequence (DNA): TGTGCCAGCAGCCTAAGACTGGGACAGGGTCCCTACGAGCAGTACTTC. Translation gives CASSLRLGQGPYEQYF.

V usage is TRBV29-1 and J usage is TRBJ2-7; maybe TRBD2 (5 bases). The CDR3 sequence is 13 residues long. CDR1 is SQVTM, CDR2 ANQGSEA, per germline. The V end was cut by 2 bases, the J end by 2 bases, with 10 bases between. The CDR3 sequence is CSVEIGGAYEQYF. In DNA, the CDR3 is TGCAGCGTTGAAATAGGAGGAGCCTACGAGCAGTACTTC.

The chain employs TRBV20-1 and TRBJ1-6, with TRBD1 identical over 7 bases. With V trimmed by 3 bases and J by 8 bases, 4 bases remained unmatched. This CDR3 comprises 13 residues. Germline values: CDR1 DFQATT, CDR2 SNEGSKA (reference sequence). The CDR3 nucleotides read TGCAGTGCTAGTAGACAGGGAGATTCACCCCTCCACTTT. It specifies CSASRQGDSPLHF.

This rearrangement joins TRBV19 to TRBJ1-1; D ambiguous. V shed 4 bases and J shed 1 base, with 7 bases lying between them. The CDR3 contains 13 residues. Germline V gene lookup returns CDR1 LNHDA and CDR2 SQIVND (reference sequence). The CDR3 here is CASSNRQNTEAFF. In DNA, the CDR3 is TGTGCCAGTAGTAACCGACAGAACACTGAAGCTTTCTTT.

CDR3 in DNA: TGTGCCAGCAGCGCACTCTACTACAATGAGCAGTTCTTC. Amino acid sequence: CASSALYYNEQFF. The chain uses TRBV7-8 and TRBJ2-1; no reliable D call. V lost 5 bases, J lost 3 bases, and 8 bases lay in between. This CDR3 contains 13 residues. The V gene's germline CDR1 is SGHVS and CDR2 FQNEAQ.

The chain carries TRBV15 and TRBJ1-2; TRBD1 agrees at 8 bases. The CDR3 sequence is 15 residues long. CDR1 and CDR2 from the germline V gene are LNHNV and YYDKDF (reference sequence). V was clipped by 0 bases and J by 2 bases; unmatched bases: 2. This CDR3 is CATSRERDRNYGYTF. The CDR3 nucleotides read TGTGCCACCAGCAGAGAGCGGGACAGGAACTATGGCTACACCTTC.